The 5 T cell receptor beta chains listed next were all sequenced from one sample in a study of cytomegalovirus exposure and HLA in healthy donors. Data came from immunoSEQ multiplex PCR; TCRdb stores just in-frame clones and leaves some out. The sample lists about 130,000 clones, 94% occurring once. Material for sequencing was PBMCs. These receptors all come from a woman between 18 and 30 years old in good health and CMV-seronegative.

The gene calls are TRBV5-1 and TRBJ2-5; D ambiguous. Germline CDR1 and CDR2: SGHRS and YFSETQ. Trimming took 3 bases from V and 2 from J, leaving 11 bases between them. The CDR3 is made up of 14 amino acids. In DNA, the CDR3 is TGCGCCAGCAGCTACCGACTTCCTCAAGAGACCCAGTACTTC. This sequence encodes CASSYRLPQETQYF.

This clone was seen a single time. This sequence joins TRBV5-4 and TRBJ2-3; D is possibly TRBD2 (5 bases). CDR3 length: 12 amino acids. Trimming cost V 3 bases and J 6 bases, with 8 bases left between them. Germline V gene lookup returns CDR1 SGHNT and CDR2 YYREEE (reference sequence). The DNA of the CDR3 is TGTGCCAGCAGCTCACTAGAGGATACGCAGTATTTT. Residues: CASSSLEDTQYF.

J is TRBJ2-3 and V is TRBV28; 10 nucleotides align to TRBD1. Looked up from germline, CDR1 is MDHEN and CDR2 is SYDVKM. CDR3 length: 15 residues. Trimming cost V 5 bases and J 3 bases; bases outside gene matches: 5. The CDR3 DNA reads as TGTGCCAGCAGTGAACGGGACAGGGGTACAGATACGCAGTATTTT. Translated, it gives CASSERDRGTDTQYF.

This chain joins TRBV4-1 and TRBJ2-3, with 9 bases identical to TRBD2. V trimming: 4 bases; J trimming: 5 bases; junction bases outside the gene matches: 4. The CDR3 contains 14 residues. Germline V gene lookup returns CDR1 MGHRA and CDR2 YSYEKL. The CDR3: CASSPRLAVDTQYF. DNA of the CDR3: TGCGCCAGCAGCCCAAGACTAGCGGTAGATACGCAGTATTTT.

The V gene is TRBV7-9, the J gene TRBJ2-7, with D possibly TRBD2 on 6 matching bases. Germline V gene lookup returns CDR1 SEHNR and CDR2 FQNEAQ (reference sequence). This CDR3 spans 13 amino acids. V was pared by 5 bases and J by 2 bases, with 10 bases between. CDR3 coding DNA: TGTGCCAGCAGCCCGCGGGACGCCTACGAGCAGTACTTC. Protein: CASSPRDAYEQYF.